These 26 T cell receptor beta chains share one sample of origin, sequenced in a study of cytomegalovirus exposure and HLA in healthy donors. Use of 60 Vbeta and 13 Jbeta primers characterized the PCR. The protocol was immunoSEQ multiplex PCR, while the TCRdb copy is restricted to in-frame clones and leaves out a portion. In the table there are approximately 150,000 clones, 60% to 80% of which are singletons. Specimen: PBMCs. These receptors originate from a man aged 35-49 years in good health and CMV-seronegative.

In DNA, the CDR3 is TGTGCCAGCAGCAGGCGGGGGGGCGGGACAGATACGCAGTATTTT. Amino acid sequence: CASSRRGGGTDTQYF. V gene TRBV7-3 combines with J gene TRBJ2-3; 9 bases align to TRBD2. The CDR3 loop spans 15 amino acids. From germline, CDR1 is SGHTA and CDR2 FQGTGA. Trimming at V came to 5 bases and at J to 3 bases, leaving 6 bases not matched to a gene. Full variable domain (remainder filled in from reference TRBV7-3 and TRBJ2-3): GAGVSQTPSNKVTEKGKYVELRCDPISGHTALYWYRQSLGQGPEFLIYFQGTGAADDSGLPNDRFFAVRPEGSVSTLKIQRTERGDSAVYLCASSRRGGGTDTQYFGPGTRLTVL.

V usage is TRBV5-1 and J usage is TRBJ2-3, with 8 bases lining up with TRBD1. In germline, CDR1 is SGHRS, CDR2 YFSETQ. V lost 4 bases to trimming and J lost 0 bases; unmatched junction nucleotides: 7. CDR3 length equals 16 residues. CDR3 nucleotides: TGCGCCAGCAGCCCCGGGGACAGGCCTAGCACAGATACGCAGTATTTT. It specifies CASSPGDRPSTDTQYF.

This clone was seen only once. The chain employs TRBV7-2 and TRBJ1-2; 9 positions match TRBD1. There are 18 residues in the CDR3. Germline V gives CDR1 SGHTA, CDR2 FQGNSA. J was trimmed by 4 bases and V by 3 bases; bases with no gene match: 15. Here the CDR3 reads CASSFLNPLTGGSYGYTF. The DNA of the CDR3 is TGTGCCAGCAGCTTTTTAAACCCTCTGACAGGGGGGAGCTATGGCTACACCTTC.

The rearrangement uses TRBV12-5 and TRBJ2-7; 9 nucleotides line up with TRBD1. The CDR3 runs 17 residues. Losses at the gene ends were 1 base for V and 0 bases for J; bases not matched to a gene: 7. The V gene's germline CDR1 is LGHNT and CDR2 FRNRAP. CDR3 in DNA: TGTGCTAGTGGTTTGGGAACCGGGACAGGGAACTCCTACGAGCAGTACTTC. This codes for CASGLGTGTGNSYEQYF.

V usage is TRBV28 and J usage is TRBJ1-2; 10 bases fit TRBD1. Germline values: CDR1 MDHEN, CDR2 SYDVKM. The ends lost 4 bases at V and 7 bases at J; junction bases unmatched: 6. This CDR3 region has 14 residues. Here the CDR3 DNA reads TGTGCCAGCAGTTCAACCGGGACAGGGGTTGGCTACACCTTC. This translates into CASSSTGTGVGYTF.

This chain uses TRBV19 with TRBJ2-2; D perhaps matches TRBD1 (6 bases). Germline loops: CDR1 LNHDA, CDR2 SQIVND (reference sequence). V was trimmed by 1 base and J by 0 bases, leaving 9 bases between them. The CDR3 loop spans 16 amino acids. CDR3: CASSIVGTTNTGELFF. CDR3 bases: TGTGCCAGTAGTATAGTTGGGACAACGAACACCGGGGAGCTGTTTTTT.

This clone was counted a single time. This chain uses TRBV7-2 with TRBJ2-7; D is uncertain. The germline V gene has CDR1 SGHTA and CDR2 FQGNSA. CDR3 length: 12 residues. Trimming cost V 0 bases and J 5 bases, with 5 bases left between them. The CDR3 is CASSLAPDEQYF. The CDR3 nucleotides read TGTGCCAGCAGCTTAGCCCCCGACGAGCAGTACTTC. Using reference TRBV7-2 and TRBJ2-7 for the parts outside the CDR3, the full variable domain is GAGVSQSPSNKVTEKGKDVELRCDPISGHTALYWYRQSLGQGLEFLIYFQGNSAPDKSGLPSDRFSAERTGGSVSTLTIQRTQQEDSAVYLCASSLAPDEQYFGPGTRLTVT.

This clone has just one count. The rearrangement links TRBV5-8 to TRBJ2-1, with TRBD1 identical over 12 bases. The CDR3 loop spans 16 amino acids. Germline lookup yields CDR1 SGHTS and CDR2 YDEGEE. Germline trimming cut 1 base from V and 7 bases from J; bases unmatched to any gene: 6. Here the CDR3 reads CASSLWGQGAGNEQFF. The CDR3 coding sequence is TGTGCCAGCAGCTTGTGGGGACAGGGGGCTGGGAATGAGCAGTTCTTC.

The gene calls are TRBV5-5 and TRBJ1-5, with D possibly TRBD1 on 6 matching bases. Germline V gene lookup returns CDR1 SGHKS and CDR2 YYEKEE (reference sequence). Trimming took off 2 bases at V and 4 bases at J, with 16 bases between the two ends. The CDR3 consists of 16 residues. In nucleotides, the CDR3 is TGTGCCAGCAGCTTAGGTTTGGCAGGGACAAATCAGCCCCAGCATTTT. Protein: CASSLGLAGTNQPQHF.

The chain carries TRBV28 and TRBJ1-4; D remains unclear. The CDR3 loop spans 9 amino acids. CDR1 MDHEN and CDR2 SYDVKM come from the germline V gene. CDR3 amino acids: CARGCQTFF. The CDR3, as DNA: TGTGCACGAGGGTGTCAAACTTTTTTT.

The chain combines TRBV28 with TRBJ1-5; TRBD1 matches at 7 bases. V shed 6 bases, J shed 4 bases, and the junction held 9 bases outside the gene matches. The CDR3 consists of 15 residues. Germline V gives CDR1 MDHEN, CDR2 SYDVKM. CDR3 loop: CASRAEGQRNQPQHF. CDR3 coding DNA: TGTGCCAGCAGAGCCGAGGGACAGCGTAATCAGCCCCAGCATTTT.

This clone was found once. The genes are TRBV18 and TRBJ1-5, with D maybe TRBD1 (5 bases). The CDR3 totals 14 residues. Germline V gene sequence: CDR1 KGHSH, CDR2 LQKENI. V lost 4 bases and J 4 bases, leaving 11 bases between the germline ends. CDR3 protein: CASSRGRSNQPQHF. CDR3 in DNA: TGTGCCAGCTCACGGGGCCGATCAAATCAGCCCCAGCATTTT.

Here the CDR3 reads CASSTRTGGTNYGYTF. For the CDR3, the DNA is TGTGCCAGCAGCACCCGGACAGGGGGTACGAACTATGGCTACACCTTC. The V call is TRBV21-1, the J call TRBJ1-2; the table calls TRBD1, which could not be checked here. TRBV21-1 is termed a pseudogene. The CDR3 is made up of 16 amino acids.

This chain connects TRBV10-2 to TRBJ2-7; D is undetermined. This CDR3 spans 13 amino acids. Germline assignment: CDR1 WSHSY and CDR2 SAAADI. Trimming left V 3 bases short and J 2 bases short, with 8 bases between. The CDR3 region is CASSDAHTYEQYF. CDR3 DNA sequence: TGCGCCAGCAGTGATGCACATACCTACGAGCAGTACTTC.

This clone turned up a few times. V usage is TRBV6-5 and J usage is TRBJ2-7, with 11 bases lining up with TRBD2. V gave up 4 bases and J gave up 4 bases; unmatched junction bases: 9. Looked up from germline, CDR1 is MNHEY and CDR2 is SVGAGI. The CDR3 consists of 16 residues. The CDR3 bases are TGTGCCAGCAGTTTAACTAGCGGGGGAGCTTTATACGAGCAGTACTTC. This gives the protein CASSLTSGGALYEQYF.

CDR3 residues: CASSSPGGRGGGYGYTF. The CDR3, as DNA: TGTGCCAGCAGTTCGCCCGGGGGTCGGGGGGGCGGGTATGGCTACACCTTC. The chain carries TRBV28 and TRBJ1-2; D may be TRBD1 (6 bases). CDR3 length equals 17 residues. From germline, CDR1 is MDHEN and CDR2 SYDVKM. Trimming removed 4 bases at V and 5 bases at J, with 23 bases between.

CDR3 in amino acids: CASSLASSPLHF. The CDR3 DNA reads TGTGCCAGCAGTTTGGCCTCTTCACCCCTCCACTTT. This chain joins TRBV28 and TRBJ1-6, with D unclear. Germline V lookup: CDR1 MDHEN, CDR2 SYDVKM. Deletions cut 3 bases from V and 9 bases from J, with 6 bases between. The CDR3 spans 12 residues.

The chain couples TRBV29-1 to TRBJ2-5, with 7 bases lining up with TRBD2. CDR1 is SQVTM and CDR2 is ANQGSEA in the germline V gene. The junction had 5 bases not matched to a gene; V was cut back by 0 bases and J by 4 bases. The CDR3 runs 14 residues. The CDR3 bases are TGCAGCGTTGAAGATCGCAGGGAGGGAGAGACCCAGTACTTC. This encodes CSVEDRREGETQYF.

The chain recombines TRBV6-1 with TRBJ1-1, with D maybe TRBD1 (5 bases). Germline V gives CDR1 MNHNS, CDR2 SASEGT. This CDR3 is built from 15 residues. V was cut by 8 bases and J by 6 bases, with 22 bases left in between. CDR3 DNA sequence: TGTGCCAGCGGGGCCAGGGCCCCAAGGGATGCTGAAGCTTTCTTT. It translates to CASGARAPRDAEAFF.

The rearrangement joins TRBV7-3 to TRBJ1-1; perhaps TRBD1 as D (6 bases). Trimming stripped 5 bases from V and 2 bases from J, with 15 bases between. The CDR3 has 15 residues. From germline, CDR1 is SGHTA and CDR2 FQGTGA. The CDR3 region is CASSRMAGVNTEAFF. The CDR3 DNA reads as TGTGCCAGCAGCCGAATGGCAGGGGTAAACACTGAAGCTTTCTTT.

This sequence joins TRBV7-8 and TRBJ2-1; 9 positions agree with TRBD2. This CDR3 is built from 17 residues. V trimming: 8 bases; J trimming: 5 bases; junction bases outside the gene matches: 16. Germline-derived CDR1 and CDR2 are SGHVS and FQNEAQ. The CDR3 region is CASWAGASGDNNNEQFF. CDR3 sequence (DNA): TGTGCCAGCTGGGCTGGGGCTAGCGGGGATAACAACAATGAGCAGTTCTTC.

The CDR3 protein is CASIGGTPGQLFF. Written as DNA, the CDR3 is TGTGCCAGCATCGGGGGAACCCCTGGTCAACTGTTTTTT. V gene TRBV6-5 combines with J gene TRBJ1-4, with a weak D call TRBD1 (5 bases). V was clipped by 7 bases and J by 12 bases, with 18 bases between them. Germline V gene data show CDR1 as MNHEY and CDR2 as SVGAGI. The CDR3 has 13 amino acids.

The rearrangement joins TRBV7-6 to TRBJ2-7, with D possibly TRBD1 on 6 matching bases. Trimming stripped 4 bases from V and 6 bases from J, with 19 bases between. Germline V gene sequence: CDR1 SGHVS, CDR2 FNYEAQ. The CDR3 is 15 residues long. CDR3 loop: CASSYQQGVFCEQYF. The CDR3 nucleotides are TGTGCCAGCAGCTACCAACAGGGTGTTTTCTGCGAGCAGTACTTC.

A word on this clone: Other DNA sequences of this sample code for an identical CDR3. The chain employs TRBV5-1 and TRBJ2-3; D remains ambiguous. V dropped 7 bases and J dropped 1 base, with 10 bases sitting between them. This CDR3 comprises 13 residues. Per the germline V gene, CDR1 is SGHRS and CDR2 is YFSETQ. The CDR3 protein is CASSPGGTDTQYF. The CDR3 nucleotides read TGCGCCAGCTCCCCGGGTGGCACAGATACGCAGTATTTT.

This chain links TRBV9 with TRBJ2-6; unclear D gene. Trimming removed 6 bases at V and 0 bases at J, with 10 bases between. Looked up from germline, CDR1 is SGDLS and CDR2 is YYNGEE. CDR3 size: 15 residues. In DNA form, the CDR3 reads TGTGCCAGCACCCTAGAGGACTCTGGGGCCAACGTCCTGACTTTC. Protein: CASTLEDSGANVLTF.

The CDR3 bases are TGTGCCAGCAGTTCCCCGACTAGCGGAGAGACCCAGTACTTC. It codes for CASSSPTSGETQYF. The chain combines TRBV6-6 with TRBJ2-5; TRBD2 matches at 9 bases. CDR3 length equals 14 residues. After removal of 4 bases from V and 4 bases from J, the junction contained 4 bases not matched to a gene. Germline V gene lookup returns CDR1 MNHNY and CDR2 SVGAGI (reference sequence).